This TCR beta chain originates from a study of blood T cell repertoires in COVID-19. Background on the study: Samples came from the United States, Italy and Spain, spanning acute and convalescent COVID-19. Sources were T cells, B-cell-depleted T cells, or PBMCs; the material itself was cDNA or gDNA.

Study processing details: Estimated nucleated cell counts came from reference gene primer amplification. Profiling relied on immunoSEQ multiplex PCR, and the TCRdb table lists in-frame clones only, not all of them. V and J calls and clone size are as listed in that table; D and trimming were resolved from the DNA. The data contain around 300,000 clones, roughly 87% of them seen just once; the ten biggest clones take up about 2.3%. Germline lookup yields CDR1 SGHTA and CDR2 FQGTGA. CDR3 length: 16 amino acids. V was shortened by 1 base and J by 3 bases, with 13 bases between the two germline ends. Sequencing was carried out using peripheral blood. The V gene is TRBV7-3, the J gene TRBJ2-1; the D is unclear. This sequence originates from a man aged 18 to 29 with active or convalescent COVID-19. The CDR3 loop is CASSLNPGISYNEQFF. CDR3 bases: TGTGCCAGCAGCTTAAATCCAGGTATCAGCTACAATGAGCAGTTCTTC.